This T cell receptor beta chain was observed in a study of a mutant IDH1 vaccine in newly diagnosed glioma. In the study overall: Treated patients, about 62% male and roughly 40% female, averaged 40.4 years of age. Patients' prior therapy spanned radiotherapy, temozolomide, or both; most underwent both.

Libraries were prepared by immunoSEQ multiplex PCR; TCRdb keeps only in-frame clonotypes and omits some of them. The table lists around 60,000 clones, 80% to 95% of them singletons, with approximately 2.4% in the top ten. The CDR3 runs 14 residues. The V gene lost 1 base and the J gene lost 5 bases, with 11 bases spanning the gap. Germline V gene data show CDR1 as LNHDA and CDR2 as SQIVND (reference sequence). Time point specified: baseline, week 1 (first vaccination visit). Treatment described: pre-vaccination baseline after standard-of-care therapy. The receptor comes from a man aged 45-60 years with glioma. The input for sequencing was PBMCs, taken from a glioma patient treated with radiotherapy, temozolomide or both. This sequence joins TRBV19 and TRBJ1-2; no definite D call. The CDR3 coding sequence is TGTGCCAGTAGTATAGGACGGGAAGCTTATGGCTACACCTTC. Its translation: CASSIGREAYGYTF.